The text below deals with one T cell receptor beta chain. Antigen unknown. CDR1 and CDR2 (germline): SGHTA, FQGNSA. This CDR3 contains 15 residues. The ends lost 5 bases at V and 4 bases at J; junction bases unmatched: 10. The data were obtained in a study of shared clonotypes between healthy human individuals. The study's findings and limits: In a few donors, around 5% of naive CD4 clonotypes appeared in common.

Sequencing was at deep level. An even split of each subset's genomic DNA across several immunoSEQ plates was performed. Generated by immunoSEQ multiplex PCR, the TCRdb table keeps only in-frame clones and is missing some. The table lists 900,000 to 1,200,000 clones, 78% of them singletons. The V gene is TRBV7-2, the J gene TRBJ2-7; TRBD2 matches 8 bases. The sample was memory CD4+ T cells from PBMCs. Indicated subset: CD45RA-negative fraction. This clonotype was obtained from a man aged 18 to 30 in good health. Some clones in this sample may be carry-over from other donors' samples. DNA of the CDR3: TGTGCCAGCAGCCTCGCCCCTAGCGGGCTATACGAGCAGTACTTC. It specifies CASSLAPSGLYEQYF.